This record concerns one T cell receptor (beta chain) sequence. The authors' processing: Scientists estimated how many nucleated cells there were by amplifying reference gene primers. TCRdb's copy holds only in-frame clones and misses some; the assay was immunoSEQ multiplex PCR. The DNA gave D and trimming, while V, J and clone size come from that table. The sample contains tens of thousands of clones, 86% of which appear only once. This sample is part of a study of blood T cell repertoires in COVID-19. The overall study: Sites across the United States, Italy and Spain contributed samples from acute and convalescent COVID-19. Sources were T cells, B-cell-depleted T cells, or PBMCs; the material itself was cDNA or gDNA.

Germline V gene data show CDR1 as SNHLY and CDR2 as FYNNEI. The CDR3 spans 15 residues. The V segment lost 3 bases and the J segment 2 bases; nucleotides outside the gene matches: 3. This rearrangement joins TRBV2 to TRBJ1-5, with TRBD1 matching over 8 bases. The clonotype originates from an elderly woman with active or convalescent COVID-19. Sequencing was done on a sample of peripheral blood. CDR3 sequence (DNA): TGTGCCAGCAGTGACCGACAGGGGCGCAATCAGCCCCAGCATTTT. Its translation: CASSDRQGRNQPQHF.